This is a list of T cell receptor beta chains from one sample in a study of shared clonotypes between healthy human individuals. This table comes from immunoSEQ multiplex PCR, and its TCRdb copy is limited to in-frame clones, with some not included. Counted here are 550,000 to 600,000 clones, roughly 98% occurring once; the ten biggest clones make up less than 0.35%. The material sequenced was naive CD8+ T cells sorted from blood. These receptors all come from a man aged 25 to 40 in good health. Each CDR3 is given with its conserved first and last residue. A D gene is named only where the DNA matches it firmly. Only some rows state a clone size, as once, few, many or a class for expanded clones.

J gene | V gene | CDR3 length | clone size | D gene | CDR3 protein | CDR3 DNA
TRBJ1-1 | TRBV6-5 | 14 | . | . | CASSYSGGNTEAFF | TGTGCCAGCAGTTACTCGGGGGGGAACACTGAAGCTTTCTTT
TRBJ2-1 | TRBV19 | 13 | . | TRBD2 | CASSNSGSYEQFF | TGTGCCAGTAGTAATAGCGGGAGTTATGAGCAGTTCTTC
TRBJ2-7 | TRBV5-5 | 15 | . | . | CASSATSSLSYEQYF | TGTGCCAGCAGCGCAACTAGCTCCCTCTCCTACGAGCAGTACTTC
TRBJ1-4 | TRBV7-9 | 13 | . | . | CASSFPTNEKLFF | TGTGCCAGCAGCTTCCCAACTAATGAAAAACTGTTTTTT
TRBJ1-5 | TRBV2 | 13 | . | TRBD1 | CASGTGDNQPQHF | TGTGCCAGCGGGACAGGGGACAATCAGCCCCAGCATTTT
TRBJ2-1 | TRBV30 | 15 | . | TRBD2 | CAWSVRSGRGGEQFF | TGTGCCTGGAGTGTACGGAGCGGGAGGGGCGGTGAGCAGTTCTTC
TRBJ2-2 | TRBV27 | 15 | once | . | CASSYSRVGTGELFF | TGTGCCAGCAGTTACTCAAGGGTGGGCACCGGGGAGCTGTTTTTT
TRBJ2-2 | TRBV29-1 | 13 | . | . | CSVDNENTGELFF | TGCAGCGTTGACAACGAGAACACCGGGGAGCTGTTTTTT
TRBJ2-7 | TRBV21-1 | 12 | . | . | CASSKGNPPQYF | TGTGCCAGCAGCAAGGGAAACCCACCCCAGTACTTC
TRBJ2-7 | TRBV7-2 | 15 | . | . | CASSQGIASSYEQYF | TGTGCCAGCAGCCAAGGAATAGCAAGCTCCTACGAGCAGTACTTC
TRBJ2-1 | TRBV10-3 | 15 | . | TRBD1 | CAISESWTGRNEQFF | TGTGCCATCAGTGAGTCATGGACAGGGAGGAATGAGCAGTTCTTC
TRBJ2-3 | TRBV7-6 | 16 | . | TRBD2 | CASSSGTSGSRNTQYF | TGTGCCAGCAGCTCCGGGACTAGCGGGAGTAGAAATACGCAGTATTTT
TRBJ1-5 | TRBV28 | 18 | . | . | CASSSGHILDYSNQPQHF | TGTGCCAGCAGCTCGGGACACATCCTCGACTATAGCAATCAGCCCCAGCATTTT
TRBJ2-7 | TRBV30 | 12 | . | . | CAWSPLEGSEYF | TGTGCCTGGAGTCCCCTTGAGGGTTCGGAGTACTTC
TRBJ1-4 | TRBV28 | 12 | . | TRBD1 | CASSFTGGELFF | TGTGCCAGCAGTTTCACAGGGGGCGAACTGTTTTTT
TRBJ2-7 | TRBV28 | 17 | . | TRBD2 | CASSLRHGLAGRGEQYF | TGTGCCAGCAGTTTAAGACACGGACTAGCGGGCCGCGGCGAGCAGTACTTC
TRBJ2-1 | TRBV7-7 | 15 | . | TRBD2 | CASSGGLAVYNEQFF | TGTGCTAGCAGCGGGGGACTAGCGGTCTACAATGAGCAGTTCTTC
TRBJ2-7 | TRBV7-6 | 15 | . | . | CASSPRGSGAYEQYF | TGTGCCAGCAGCCCCCGAGGTTCGGGAGCTTACGAGCAGTACTTC
TRBJ2-5 | TRBV7-9 | 14 | . | . | CASSLVRNQETQYF | TGTGCCAGCAGCTTAGTCAGGAACCAAGAGACCCAGTACTTC
TRBJ2-5 | TRBV6-1 | 16 | . | . | CASSEGAGPYQETQYF | TGTGCCAGCAGTGAAGGGGCAGGGCCGTACCAAGAGACCCAGTACTTC
TRBJ2-7 | TRBV27 | 17 | . | . | CASSKEGPSSSGDEQYF | TGTGCCAGCAGTAAGGAGGGTCCGTCAAGTTCCGGGGACGAGCAGTACTTC
TRBJ2-7 | TRBV7-9 | 17 | . | . | CASSTGSYSGDSYEQYF | TGTGCCAGCAGCACCGGGTCCTATAGCGGTGACTCCTACGAGCAGTACTTC
TRBJ2-7 | TRBV6-6 | 15 | . | . | CASSYSIEWEYEQYF | TGTGCCAGCAGTTACTCGATTGAATGGGAGTACGAGCAGTACTTC
TRBJ2-1 | TRBV4-1 | 15 | . | . | CASSQERASYNEQFF | TGCGCCAGCAGCCAAGAAAGGGCCTCCTACAATGAGCAGTTCTTC
TRBJ2-1 | TRBV11-3 | 17 | . | TRBD2 | CASSSRASGGSYNEQFF | TGTGCCAGCAGCTCCCGGGCTAGCGGGGGCTCCTACAATGAGCAGTTCTTC
TRBJ1-1 | TRBV6-1 | 13 | . | . | CASSERANTEAFF | TGTGCCAGCAGTGAAAGGGCGAACACTGAAGCTTTCTTT
TRBJ2-7 | TRBV18 | 15 | . | . | CASSPNRGKNYEQYF | TGTGCCAGCTCACCAAACCGGGGCAAGAACTACGAGCAGTACTTC
TRBJ2-7 | TRBV6-1 | 12 | . | . | CASSESWDEQYF | TGTGCCAGCAGTGAAAGTTGGGACGAGCAGTACTTC
TRBJ2-1 | TRBV29-1 | 14 | . | TRBD2 | CSIAGTRDYNEQFF | TGCAGCATCGCGGGGACTAGAGACTACAATGAGCAGTTCTTC
TRBJ1-1 | TRBV15 | 13 | . | . | CATRTGRNTEAFF | TGTGCCACCAGAACAGGGCGGAACACTGAAGCTTTCTTT
TRBJ1-5 | TRBV7-9 | 17 | . | TRBD1 | CASSPNGQGHSNQPQHF | TGTGCCAGCAGCCCTAACGGACAGGGCCATAGCAATCAGCCCCAGCATTTT
TRBJ1-3 | TRBV6-5 | 12 | once | . | CASSDSGNTIYF | TGTGCCAGCAGTGACTCTGGAAACACCATATATTTT
TRBJ2-1 | TRBV25-1 | 10 | . | . | CASSAQGIFF | TGTGCCAGCAGTGCCCAGGGGATTTTCTTC
TRBJ1-1 | TRBV5-1 | 16 | . | . | CASSFGVASPYTEAFF | TGCGCCAGCAGCTTCGGAGTCGCCTCCCCTTACACTGAAGCTTTCTTT
TRBJ1-2 | TRBV18 | 14 | few | TRBD1 | CASSPGQGWYGYTF | TGTGCCAGCTCACCCGGACAGGGGTGGTATGGCTACACCTTC
TRBJ2-2 | TRBV29-1 | 15 | . | TRBD1 | CSVESRQGRAGELFF | TGCAGCGTTGAAAGCAGACAGGGACGGGCCGGGGAGCTGTTTTTT
TRBJ1-5 | TRBV19 | 15 | . | . | CASKQGPGPNQPQHF | TGTGCCAGCAAACAGGGTCCTGGGCCAAATCAGCCCCAGCATTTT
TRBJ2-1 | TRBV6-1 | 17 | . | TRBD2 | CASSAALGLAGAREQFF | TGTGCCAGCAGTGCTGCCCTGGGACTAGCGGGAGCAAGAGAGCAGTTCTTC
TRBJ1-1 | TRBV5-6 | 17 | . | TRBD1 | CASSLVRDRGMNTEAFF | TGTGCCAGCAGCTTAGTCCGGGACAGGGGAATGAACACTGAAGCTTTCTTT
TRBJ2-1 | TRBV5-1 | 12 | . | TRBD2 | CASSGEGNEQFF | TGCGCCAGCAGTGGGGAGGGGAATGAGCAGTTCTTC
TRBJ2-1 | TRBV6-5 | 15 | once | TRBD2 | CASSIQREGLNEQFF | TGTGCCAGCAGCATTCAGCGGGAGGGCCTCAATGAGCAGTTCTTC
TRBJ2-7 | TRBV18 | 18 | . | . | CASSPPTFGGQPPVEQYF | TGTGCCAGCTCACCACCAACATTTGGCGGACAGCCTCCTGTCGAGCAGTACTTC
TRBJ2-1 | TRBV27 | 13 | . | . | CASSSTGYNEQFF | TGTGCCAGCAGTTCGACAGGATACAATGAGCAGTTCTTC
TRBJ2-7 | TRBV13 | 12 | . | . | CASSWSSYEQYF | TGTGCCAGCAGCTGGAGCTCCTACGAGCAGTACTTC
TRBJ2-7 | TRBV5-6 | 14 | . | . | CASSLSGRPYEQYF | TGTGCCAGCAGCCTAAGCGGCAGGCCCTACGAGCAGTACTTC
TRBJ1-1 | TRBV10-1 | 14 | . | . | CASTTRGGGTEAFF | TGCGCCAGCACGACGAGGGGGGGAGGAACTGAAGCTTTCTTT
TRBJ1-5 | TRBV7-8 | 14 | . | . | CASTNWDSNQPQHF | TGTGCCAGCACCAACTGGGATAGCAATCAGCCCCAGCATTTT
TRBJ2-3 | TRBV5-6 | 14 | . | . | CASSFGTGTGGEYF | .
TRBJ1-1 | TRBV4-3 | 17 | . | . | CASSQESTSRDRTEAFF | TGCGCCAGCAGCCAAGAATCCACTTCCAGGGACCGCACTGAAGCTTTCTTT
TRBJ2-7 | TRBV9 | 12 | once | . | CASSVEGGEQYF | TGTGCCAGCAGCGTCGAGGGTGGCGAGCAGTACTTC
TRBJ2-1 | TRBV19 | 15 | . | TRBD2 | CASSINSGRINEQFF | TGTGCCAGTAGTATCAATAGCGGGAGGATCAATGAGCAGTTCTTC
TRBJ2-7 | TRBV7-3 | 15 | . | . | CASSPSHGFSDEQYF | TGTGCCAGCAGCCCCTCCCACGGTTTCTCGGACGAGCAGTACTTC
TRBJ2-1 | TRBV28 | 14 | . | TRBD2 | CASSWTSESDEQFF | TGTGCCAGCAGCTGGACTAGCGAATCGGATGAGCAGTTCTTC
TRBJ2-1 | TRBV18 | 16 | . | . | CASSHSAGVKANEQFF | TGTGCCAGCTCGCATTCGGCAGGGGTAAAGGCCAATGAGCAGTTCTTC
TRBJ2-1 | TRBV5-4 | 15 | . | TRBD2 | CASMGLAGGGNEQFF | TGTGCCAGCATGGGACTAGCGGGAGGGGGCAATGAGCAGTTCTTC
TRBJ2-7 | TRBV19 | 13 | . | . | CASSPSGAYEQYF | TGTGCCAGTAGCCCGTCGGGGGCCTACGAGCAGTACTTC
TRBJ2-2 | TRBV9 | 16 | . | . | CASSGLGGAYPGELFF | TGTGCCAGCAGCGGACTCGGGGGAGCGTATCCCGGGGAGCTGTTTTTT
TRBJ2-5 | TRBV13 | 14 | . | . | CASSREWGQETQYF | TGTGCCAGCAGCAGGGAATGGGGTCAAGAGACCCAGTACTTC
TRBJ2-7 | TRBV7-6 | 13 | . | . | CASSFGPLGEQYF | TGTGCCAGCAGCTTCGGACCGCTAGGGGAGCAGTACTTC
TRBJ1-1 | TRBV4-3 | 15 | . | TRBD1 | CASSQFTGGITEAFF | TGCGCCAGCAGCCAGTTCACAGGGGGCATCACTGAAGCTTTCTTT